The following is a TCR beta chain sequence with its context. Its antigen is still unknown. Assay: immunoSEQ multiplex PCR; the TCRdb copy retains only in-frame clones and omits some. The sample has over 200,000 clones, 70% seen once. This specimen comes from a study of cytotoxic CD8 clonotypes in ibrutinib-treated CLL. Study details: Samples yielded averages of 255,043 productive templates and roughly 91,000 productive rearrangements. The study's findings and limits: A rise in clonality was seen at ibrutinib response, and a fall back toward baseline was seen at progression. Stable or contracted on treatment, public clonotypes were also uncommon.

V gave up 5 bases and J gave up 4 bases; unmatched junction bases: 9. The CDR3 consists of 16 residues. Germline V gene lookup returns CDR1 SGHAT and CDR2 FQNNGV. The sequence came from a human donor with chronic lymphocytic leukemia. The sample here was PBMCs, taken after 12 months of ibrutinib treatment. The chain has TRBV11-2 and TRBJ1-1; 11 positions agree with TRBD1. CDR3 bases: TGTGCCAGCAGCGACCGGGACAGGGGGAGTAGCACTGAAGCTTTCTTT. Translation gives CASSDRDRGSSTEAFF.